This T cell receptor beta chain appears in the sequencing data of a study of resident and recirculating memory T cells in vitiligo. Study conclusions and caveats: Clonality differed among vitiligo lesions, with no unique dominant clone. Non-conserved TCRs across sites and patients suggested distinct clones per lesion.

CDR1 and CDR2 (germline): ENHRY, SYGVKD. The CDR3 is 14 residues long. Trimming took off 7 bases at V and 8 bases at J, with 19 bases between the two ends. On this clone: Its antigen is unknown.

Patients had received no treatment within the previous three months. Assay used: immunoSEQ multiplex PCR; TCRdb lists only in-frame clones, some missing. The data show 65,000 to 80,000 clones, just over 90% seen once. Sequencing input: blood. This sequence was found in a male donor with vitiligo. The chain combines TRBV10-3 with TRBJ2-3, with D possibly being TRBD2 (6 bases). In DNA, the CDR3 is TGTGCCATCACCCCAGGGCGGGATGGGCGTACGCAGTATTTT. It is translated as CAITPGRDGRTQYF.